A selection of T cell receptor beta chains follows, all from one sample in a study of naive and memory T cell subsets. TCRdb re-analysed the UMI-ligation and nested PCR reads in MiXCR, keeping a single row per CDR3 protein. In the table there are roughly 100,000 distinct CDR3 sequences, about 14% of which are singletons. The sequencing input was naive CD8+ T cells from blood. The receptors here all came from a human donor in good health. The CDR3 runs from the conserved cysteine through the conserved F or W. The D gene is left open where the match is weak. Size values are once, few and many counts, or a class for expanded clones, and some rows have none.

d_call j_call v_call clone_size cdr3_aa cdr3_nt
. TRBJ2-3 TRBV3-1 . CASSQEVATDTQYF TGTGCCAGCAGCCAAGAAGTGGCCACAGATACGCAGTATTTT
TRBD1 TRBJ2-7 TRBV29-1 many CSVLQGAQGYEQYF TGCAGCGTCTTACAGGGGGCGCAGGGTTACGAGCAGTACTTC
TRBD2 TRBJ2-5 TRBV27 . CASSPAGEETQYF TGTGCCAGCAGTCCAGCGGGGGAGGAGACCCAGTACTTC
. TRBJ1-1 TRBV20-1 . CSASPGGTEAFF TGCAGTGCTTCCCCAGGTGGCACTGAAGCTTTCTTT
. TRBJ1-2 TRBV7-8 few CASSLEENREGGYTF TGTGCCAGCAGCTTAGAGGAGAACAGGGAGGGGGGCTACACCTTC
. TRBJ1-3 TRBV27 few CATPRGSGNTIYF TGTGCCACCCCGCGGGGCTCTGGAAACACCATATATTTT
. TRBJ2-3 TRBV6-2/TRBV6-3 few CASSYSLGFGTDTQYF TGTGCCAGCAGCTACTCCTTGGGCTTCGGAACAGATACGCAGTATTTT
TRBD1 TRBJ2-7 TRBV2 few CATTGASYEQYF TGTGCCACGACAGGGGCCTCCTACGAGCAGTACTTC
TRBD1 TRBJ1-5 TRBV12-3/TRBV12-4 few CASSFTGGAGQPQHF TGTGCCAGCAGTTTTACAGGGGGCGCTGGGCAGCCCCAGCATTTT
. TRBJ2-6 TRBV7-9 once CASSSTRKPSGANVLTF TGTGCCAGCAGCTCGACCCGAAAACCCTCTGGGGCCAACGTCCTGACTTTC
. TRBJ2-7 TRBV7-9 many CASSLSGPHSYEQYF TGTGCCAGCAGCTTATCAGGGCCCCACTCCTACGAGCAGTACTTC
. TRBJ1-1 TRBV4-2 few CASSQDLTWMNTEAFF TGTGCCAGCAGCCAAGATCTGACTTGGATGAACACTGAAGCTTTCTTT
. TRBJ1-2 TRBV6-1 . CASSEVEALYGYTF TGTGCCAGCAGTGAAGTAGAGGCCCTCTATGGCTACACCTTC
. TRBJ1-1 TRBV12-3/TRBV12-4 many CASSLSPTEAFF TGTGCCAGCAGTTTGTCCCCCACTGAAGCTTTCTTT
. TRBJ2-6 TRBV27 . CASSPQLSGANVLTF TGTGCCAGCAGCCCACAGCTGTCTGGGGCCAACGTCCTGACTTTC
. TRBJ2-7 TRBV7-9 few CASSPFRGGDDYEQYF TGTGCCAGCAGCCCTTTTAGGGGGGGAGATGATTACGAGCAGTACTTC
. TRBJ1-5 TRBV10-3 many CAISESSGIPNQPQHF TGTGCCATCAGTGAGTCATCCGGGATCCCCAATCAGCCCCAGCATTTT
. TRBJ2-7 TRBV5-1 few CASSLRDGVSYEQYF TGCGCCAGCAGCTTGCGGGACGGAGTCTCCTACGAGCAGTACTTC
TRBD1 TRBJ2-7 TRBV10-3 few CATERDDRGTYEQYF TGTGCCACCGAGAGAGATGACAGGGGAACCTACGAGCAGTACTTC
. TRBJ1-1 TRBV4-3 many CASSFRTDTEAFF TGCGCCAGCAGCTTCCGGACAGACACTGAAGCTTTCTTT
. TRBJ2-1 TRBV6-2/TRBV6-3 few CASSSVGTRPYNEQFF TGTGCCAGCAGTTCGGTAGGGACTCGGCCGTACAATGAGCAGTTCTTC
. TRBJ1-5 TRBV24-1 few CATSEGRFGPQHF TGTGCCACCAGTGAGGGCAGATTCGGGCCCCAGCATTTT
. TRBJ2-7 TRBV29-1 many CSVEEDSGYEQYF TGCAGCGTTGAAGAGGACAGCGGTTACGAGCAGTACTTC
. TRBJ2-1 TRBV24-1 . CATSDFTNDEQFF TGTGCCACCAGTGATTTTACGAACGATGAGCAGTTCTTC
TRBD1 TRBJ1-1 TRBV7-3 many CASSSTGADTEAFF TGTGCCAGCAGCTCAACAGGGGCGGACACTGAAGCTTTCTTT
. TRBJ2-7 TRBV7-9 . CASSHGGRSTEEQYF TGTGCCAGCAGCCACGGGGGCCGATCTACCGAAGAGCAGTACTTC
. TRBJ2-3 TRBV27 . CASRTTIGDTQYF TGTGCCAGCAGAACAACAATTGGAGATACGCAGTATTTT
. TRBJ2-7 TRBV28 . CASSRRTVFSYEQYF TGTGCCAGCAGCCGAAGGACTGTATTCTCCTACGAGCAGTACTTC
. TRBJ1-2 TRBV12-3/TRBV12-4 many CASSWGGNYGYTF TGTGCCAGCAGTTGGGGGGGTAACTATGGCTACACCTTC
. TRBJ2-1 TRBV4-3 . CASSQPRAANEQFF TGCGCCAGCAGCCAACCAAGGGCAGCAAACGAGCAGTTCTTC
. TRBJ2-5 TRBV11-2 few CASSLPNSGETQYF TGTGCCAGCAGCTTACCAAACTCGGGGGAGACCCAGTACTTC
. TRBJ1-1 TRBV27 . CASSLLGTRAWDTEAFF TGTGCCAGCAGTTTATTAGGGACACGGGCGTGGGACACTGAAGCTTTCTTT
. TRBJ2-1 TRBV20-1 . CSTTPYGEALHNEQFF TGCAGTACCACCCCGTATGGGGAGGCATTACACAATGAGCAGTTCTTC
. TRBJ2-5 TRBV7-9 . CASSLGRDRSQETQYF TGTGCCAGCAGCTTAGGGAGGGACCGAAGCCAAGAGACCCAGTACTTC
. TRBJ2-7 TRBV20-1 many CSATGRVHEQYF TGCAGTGCGACAGGGAGGGTCCACGAGCAGTACTTC
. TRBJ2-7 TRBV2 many CASSHSEDPEAYEQYF TGTGCCAGCAGCCACTCGGAGGACCCAGAAGCTTACGAGCAGTACTTC
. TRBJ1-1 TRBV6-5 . CASGGIAEAFF TGTGCCAGCGGGGGTATCGCTGAAGCTTTCTTT
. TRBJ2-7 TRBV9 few CASSVGDSLPYEQYF TGTGCCAGCAGCGTAGGGGACTCACTTCCCTACGAGCAGTACTTC
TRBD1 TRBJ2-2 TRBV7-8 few CASSTQIPDRGGTGELFF TGTGCCAGCAGCACACAAATCCCGGACAGGGGTGGCACCGGGGAGCTGTTTTTT
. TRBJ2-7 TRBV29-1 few CSVEDPAGQSYEQYF TGCAGCGTTGAAGATCCGGCCGGACAGTCCTACGAGCAGTACTTC
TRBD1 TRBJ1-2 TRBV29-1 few CSVRTEGARNGYTF TGCAGCGTCCGAACGGAGGGGGCTAGGAATGGCTACACCTTC
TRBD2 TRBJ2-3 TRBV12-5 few CASGTGTSGSDTQYF TGTGCTAGTGGAACAGGGACTAGCGGGTCAGATACGCAGTATTTT
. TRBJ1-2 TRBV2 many CASRLDSYGYTF TGTGCCAGCAGGCTTGACAGCTATGGCTACACCTTC
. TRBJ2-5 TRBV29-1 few CSGTGSPQETQYF TGCAGCGGAACAGGGTCCCCACAAGAGACCCAGTACTTC
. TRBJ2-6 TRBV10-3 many CAISGGEGPGANVLTF TGTGCCATCAGTGGAGGTGAGGGACCTGGGGCCAACGTCCTGACTTTC
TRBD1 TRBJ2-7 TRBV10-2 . CASREAGGSYEQYF TGCGCCAGCCGCGAGGCAGGGGGCTCCTACGAGCAGTACTTC
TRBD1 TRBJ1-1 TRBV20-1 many CSARDSPWDRGPRVNTEAFF TGCAGTGCTAGAGATAGCCCCTGGGACAGGGGGCCTCGGGTAAACACTGAAGCTTTCTTT
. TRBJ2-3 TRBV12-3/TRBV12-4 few CASSLGRTDTQYF TGTGCCAGCAGTTTGGGGCGCACAGATACGCAGTATTTT